These 17 T cell receptor beta chains came from one sample sequenced in a study of T-cell reconstitution after alpha-beta-depleted transplantation in children. TCRbeta library preparation incorporated unique molecular identifiers. Each CDR3 protein is one row after TCRdb ran MiXCR on the PCR reads. The table lists about 440,000 distinct CDR3 sequences, about 45% of them singletons. Specimen: PBMCs, collected before TCRalphabeta/CD19-depleted stem cell transplant. These TCRs come from a girl aged 2 to 9 with aplastic anemia, due to receive a stem cell transplant.

This clonotype was counted a single time. This CDR3 is CSARDVWGGLNEQFF. CDR3 DNA sequence: TGCAGTGCTAGAGATGTTTGGGGGGGACTCAATGAGCAGTTCTTC. The chain couples TRBV20-1 to TRBJ2-1; 7 bases agree with TRBD2. V lost 0 bases, J lost 6 bases, and 8 bases stayed unmatched. CDR3 length: 15 amino acids. Germline-derived CDR1 and CDR2 are DFQATT and SNEGSKA (reference sequence).

This clonotype showed up just a few times. V is TRBV3-1 and J is TRBJ2-1; 9 positions agree with TRBD2. Germline V CDR1 and CDR2: LGHDT, YNNKEL (reference sequence). V dropped 4 bases and J dropped 7; count of bases not matched to a gene: 2. CDR3 length equals 13 residues. The CDR3 region is CASSRLAANEQFF. The CDR3 nucleotides read TGTGCCAGCAGCCGACTAGCGGCGAATGAGCAGTTCTTC.

The rearrangement links TRBV5-5 to TRBJ2-3; TRBD2 aligns across 11 bases. The CDR3 covers 15 residues. CDR1 and CDR2 from the germline V gene are SGHKS and YYEKEE (reference sequence). V was clipped by 0 bases and J by 7 bases; unmatched bases: 4. The DNA for the CDR3 is TGTGCCAGCAGCTTGGATAGCGGGGGGGTCCATACGCAGTATTTT. Translation gives CASSLDSGGVHTQYF.

This clonotype was recorded at least ten times. The chain recombines TRBV6-1 with TRBJ1-1, with a possible D match to TRBD1 (5 bases). This CDR3 has 14 amino acids. Germline V lookup: CDR1 MNHNS, CDR2 SASEGT. V lost 6 bases and J 2 bases, leaving 13 bases between the germline ends. For the CDR3, the DNA is TGTGCCAGCAGGTCAACAGGCCTAAACACTGAAGCTTTCTTT. The encoded protein is CASRSTGLNTEAFF.

The genes are TRBV6-1 and TRBJ2-3; D is undetermined. The CDR3 totals 19 residues. Germline CDR1 is MNHNS and CDR2 is SASEGT. V was clipped by 5 bases and J by 0 bases, with 24 bases between them. The CDR3 DNA follows: TGTGCCAGCAGTCCCCGGCGGTTGGCAATCCCTCCCAGCACAGATACGCAGTATTTT. This sequence encodes CASSPRRLAIPPSTDTQYF.

This clonotype was observed a few times. The chain employs TRBV7-9 and TRBJ2-7, with a possible D match to TRBD1 (5 bases). This CDR3 has 14 residues. The V end lost 8 bases, the J end lost 1 base, and 15 bases lay between the germline ends. Germline V gene data show CDR1 as SEHNR and CDR2 as FQNEAQ (reference sequence). CDR3 sequence reads: CASGTDRWSYEQYF. Here the CDR3 DNA reads TGTGCCAGCGGTACCGACAGATGGTCCTACGAGCAGTACTTC.

V and J are TRBV20-1 and TRBJ2-1; TRBD2 agrees at 16 bases. V shed 5 bases, J shed 16 bases, and the junction held 11 bases outside the gene matches. The CDR3 has 14 amino acids. Germline lookup yields CDR1 DFQATT and CDR2 SNEGSKA (reference sequence). This CDR3 reads CSARSGLAGGPEFF. The CDR3 DNA sequence: TGCAGTGCTCGTTCGGGACTAGCGGGAGGGCCGGAATTCTTC.

This clonotype showed up just a few times. V gene TRBV20-1 combines with J gene TRBJ2-4; 10 positions match TRBD2. The CDR3 covers 17 residues. CDR1 is DFQATT, CDR2 SNEGSKA, per germline (reference sequence). J was trimmed by 0 bases and V by 5 bases; bases with no gene match: 10. In nucleotides, the CDR3 is TGCAGTGCTGAACAAGGGGGACTAGCGAAAGCCAAAAACATTCAGTACTTC. This encodes CSAEQGGLAKAKNIQYF.

J is TRBJ2-7 and V is TRBV10-3; no definite D call. CDR1 is ENHRY, CDR2 SYGVKD, per germline. CDR3 size: 14 residues. Between the trimmed V and J ends, which lost 0 bases and 4 bases, there was a span of 10 bases. CDR3 bases: TGTGCCATCAGTGAGTCAGGGCCTCCGTACGAGCAGTACTTC. It encodes CAISESGPPYEQYF.

This chain joins TRBV28 and TRBJ2-4; TRBD2 aligns across 7 bases. Germline CDR1 and CDR2: MDHEN and SYDVKM. V dropped 2 bases and J dropped 0; count of bases not matched to a gene: 7. This CDR3 region has 17 residues. The DNA of the CDR3 is TGTGCCAGCAGTTTAAACGCGGGGGATCTAGCCAAAAACATTCAGTACTTC. Translating gives CASSLNAGDLAKNIQYF.

The rearrangement links TRBV7-2 to TRBJ2-3, with a possible D match to TRBD2 (7 bases). Germline V gene lookup returns CDR1 SGHTA and CDR2 FQGNSA. The V end was cut by 0 bases, the J end by 2 bases, with 15 bases between. This CDR3 spans 17 amino acids. The CDR3 is CASSLALAGALTDTQYF. CDR3 nucleotides: TGTGCCAGCAGCTTAGCGCTGGCGGGGGCCCTCACAGATACGCAGTATTTT.

The chain is built from TRBV18 and TRBJ1-5; D not resolved. Germline CDR1 and CDR2: KGHSH and LQKENI. The V end lost 4 bases, the J end lost 3 bases, and 4 bases lay between the germline ends. The CDR3 has 12 residues. Here the CDR3 reads CASSRTNQPQHF. The CDR3 DNA sequence: TGTGCCAGCTCACGGACCAATCAGCCCCAGCATTTT.

This rearrangement joins TRBV9 to TRBJ2-1, with D possibly TRBD2 on 7 matching bases. V was pared by 0 bases and J by 4 bases, with 11 bases between. The CDR3 contains 15 residues. CDR1 SGDLS and CDR2 YYNGEE come from the germline V gene. CDR3: CASSVEGGLYNEQFF. The CDR3 DNA follows: TGTGCCAGCAGCGTAGAGGGGGGACTATACAATGAGCAGTTCTTC.

This clonotype occurred many times. The chain links TRBV14 to TRBJ2-5; possible D gene TRBD1, 6 bases. Trimming cost V 0 bases and J 5 bases, with 13 bases left between them. The germline V gene encodes CDR1 SGHDN and CDR2 FVKESK. The CDR3 consists of 15 residues. CDR3 sequence (DNA): TGTGCCAGCAGCCAAGATTGGCCAGGGGCGGAGACCCAGTACTTC. Its translation: CASSQDWPGAETQYF. Drawing the rest from reference TRBV14 and TRBJ2-5, the complete variable domain is EAGVTQFPSHSVIEKGQTVTLRCDPISGHDNLYWYRRVMGKEIKFLLHFVKESKQDESGMPNNRFLAERTGGTYSTLKVQPAELEDSGVYFCASSQDWPGAETQYFGPGTRLLVL.

This chain links TRBV28 with TRBJ1-3; a possible D gene is TRBD1 (5 bases). V lost 6 bases, J lost 4 bases, and 19 bases lay in between. Germline CDR1 MDHEN, CDR2 SYDVKM. This CDR3 has 16 residues. The CDR3 DNA is TGTGCCAGCAGCTTAGGGAGGGGTTTAGTCGGAAACACCATATATTTT. It translates to CASSLGRGLVGNTIYF.

The gene calls are TRBV29-1 and TRBJ2-1; 11 nucleotides line up with TRBD2. Germline lookup yields CDR1 SQVTM and CDR2 ANQGSEA. Trimming removed 7 bases from V and 6 bases from J; junction bases left unmatched: 8. The CDR3 sequence is 14 residues long. CDR3 amino acids: CSADTSGRSNEQFF. DNA for the CDR3: TGCAGCGCCGATACTAGCGGGAGAAGCAATGAGCAGTTCTTC.

This clonotype was detected a few times. The chain has TRBV7-6 and TRBJ1-2, with no clear D. The V end was cut by 5 bases, the J end by 1 base, with 11 bases between. CDR1 is SGHVS and CDR2 is FNYEAQ in the germline V gene. CDR3 size: 14 residues. CDR3 amino acids: CASSPGEHNYGYTF. The CDR3 DNA reads TGTGCCAGCAGCCCCGGGGAGCATAACTATGGCTACACCTTC.